This TCR beta chain was identified during a study of blood T cell repertoires in COVID-19. The CDR3 has 13 residues. V was trimmed by 3 bases and J by 6 bases, leaving 12 bases between them. Germline loops: CDR1 SQVTM, CDR2 ANQGSEA. Assay: immunoSEQ multiplex PCR; the TCRdb copy retains only in-frame clones and omits some. The table lists 200,000 to 250,000 clones, roughly 86% of them singletons. The chain recombines TRBV29-1 with TRBJ1-5; D not resolved. The sample consisted of PBMCs or T cells enriched from blood (not recorded which). The sequence derives from a woman aged 50 to 60 who had recovered from COVID-19. The CDR3 region has the DNA TGCAGCGTTGAGGAGGGTCCCGGTCAGCCCCAGCATTTT. This sequence encodes CSVEEGPGQPQHF.